The 8 T cell receptor beta chains below were found in one sample sequenced in a study of cytomegalovirus exposure and HLA in healthy donors. Amplification used 60 Vbeta primers and 13 Jbeta primers. Profiling relied on immunoSEQ multiplex PCR, and the TCRdb table lists in-frame clones only, not all of them. The table includes 150,000 to 200,000 clones, roughly 60% detected once. The sequenced sample was PBMCs. Receptors originate from a man aged 35 to 55 in good health and CMV-seronegative.

The chain carries TRBV15 and TRBJ1-4; the match to TRBD1 covers 8 bases. The trim removed 4 bases at V and 2 bases at J, leaving 9 bases unmatched. CDR3 length: 17 amino acids. Germline values: CDR1 LNHNV, CDR2 YYDKDF (reference sequence). CDR3: CATSTVLRGRTNEKLFF. The CDR3 DNA sequence: TGTGCCACCAGCACAGTCCTCAGGGGGCGTACTAATGAAAAACTGTTTTTT.

The rearrangement links TRBV11-2 to TRBJ2-1, with 7 bases aligning to TRBD2. The CDR3 totals 15 residues. With 2 bases clipped from V and 3 bases from J, the junction kept 4 bases outside the gene matches. Looked up from germline, CDR1 is SGHAT and CDR2 is FQNNGV. CDR3 sequence: CASSLLLADYNEQFF. The CDR3 DNA is TGTGCCAGCAGCTTACTCCTAGCGGACTACAATGAGCAGTTCTTC.

The chain carries TRBV5-1 and TRBJ2-3, with 9 nucleotides matching TRBD1. CDR3 size: 14 residues. The trim removed 3 bases at V and 5 bases at J, leaving 4 bases unmatched. From germline, CDR1 is SGHRS and CDR2 YFSETQ. The CDR3 region is CASSWGQGGDTQYF. The CDR3 DNA sequence: TGCGCCAGCAGCTGGGGACAGGGTGGAGATACGCAGTATTTT.

V and J are TRBV27 and TRBJ1-6; 9 bases match TRBD1. Germline CDR1 and CDR2: MNHEY and SMNVEV (reference sequence). J gave up 9 bases and V 5 bases, and 8 bases lay outside the gene matches. The CDR3 is made up of 15 amino acids. The CDR3 protein is CASSTTQGAGSPLHF. The CDR3 nucleotides read TGTGCCAGCAGTACCACACAGGGGGCAGGTTCACCCCTCCACTTT.

The V and J genes are TRBV10-3 and TRBJ2-1, with D maybe TRBD2 (6 bases). V was trimmed by 4 bases and J by 2 bases, leaving 18 bases between them. Germline assignment: CDR1 ENHRY and CDR2 SYGVKD. The CDR3 extends over 17 amino acids. The CDR3 sequence: CAISVRGIDPTYNEQFF. The DNA of the CDR3 is TGTGCCATCAGTGTCCGGGGGATTGACCCTACCTACAATGAGCAGTTCTTC.

This clone appeared once. This chain uses TRBV21-1 with TRBJ1-5; the listed D gene, TRBD1, was not tested against the DNA. TRBV21-1 is a listed pseudogene. The CDR3 length is 17 residues. The CDR3 bases are TGTGCCAGCAGCAATAAATGGGGACAGGGGATGTATCAGCCCCAGCATTTT. This sequence encodes CASSNKWGQGMYQPQHF.

The chain couples TRBV27 to TRBJ2-7, with 14 positions matching TRBD2. The germline V gene has CDR1 MNHEY and CDR2 SMNVEV (reference sequence). This CDR3 has 17 amino acids. The junction had 9 bases not matched to a gene; V was cut back by 2 bases and J by 6 bases. This chain's CDR3 is CASSLPPGLAGGSEQYF. CDR3 sequence (DNA): TGTGCCAGCAGTTTACCACCAGGACTAGCGGGAGGAAGCGAGCAGTACTTC.

The chain uses TRBV19 and TRBJ1-5; weak D call: TRBD1 (6 bases). Germline V lookup: CDR1 LNHDA, CDR2 SQIVND (reference sequence). V lost 6 bases and J 3 bases, leaving 15 bases between the germline ends. CDR3 length: 15 residues. The CDR3 DNA sequence: TGTGCCAGTAGCGGATCCGGGGGGGCCAATCAGCCCCAGCATTTT. Amino acids: CASSGSGGANQPQHF.